This T cell receptor (beta chain) was observed in a study of graft-versus-host responses after intestinal transplantation. Looking at the study overall: Recipients across the board were started on anti-thymocyte globulin induction, then kept on tacrolimus and steroids for 2 to 4 years. Study-wide results and caveats: Allograft clonal ratios (graft-versus-host to host-versus-graft) were high in patients who had graft-donor T cell macrochimerism. Some GvH clones were seen earlier in gut or blood, suggesting intestinal origin.

The CDR3 totals 16 residues. V lost 0 bases to trimming and J lost 4 bases; unmatched junction nucleotides: 3. The germline V gene has CDR1 SEHNR and CDR2 FQNEAQ (reference sequence). Here immunoSEQ multiplex PCR was the method, and the copy in TCRdb shows in-frame clones only, minus some. This sample carries 90,000 to 120,000 clones, roughly 87% of them seen once, and the ten largest clones take less than 0.8%. Regarding this clone: Its antigen is as yet unknown.

The chain joins TRBV7-9 to TRBJ2-2, with 9 bases matching TRBD2. The clonotype comes from a human donor who was the organ donor for an intestinal transplant. The sample here was unstimulated CD4+ T cells sorted from spleen or lymph node cells, taken before transplant. For the CDR3, the DNA is TGTGCCAGCAGCTTAGCGGGACTAGCTGTCACCGGGGAGCTGTTTTTT. It yields the protein CASSLAGLAVTGELFF.